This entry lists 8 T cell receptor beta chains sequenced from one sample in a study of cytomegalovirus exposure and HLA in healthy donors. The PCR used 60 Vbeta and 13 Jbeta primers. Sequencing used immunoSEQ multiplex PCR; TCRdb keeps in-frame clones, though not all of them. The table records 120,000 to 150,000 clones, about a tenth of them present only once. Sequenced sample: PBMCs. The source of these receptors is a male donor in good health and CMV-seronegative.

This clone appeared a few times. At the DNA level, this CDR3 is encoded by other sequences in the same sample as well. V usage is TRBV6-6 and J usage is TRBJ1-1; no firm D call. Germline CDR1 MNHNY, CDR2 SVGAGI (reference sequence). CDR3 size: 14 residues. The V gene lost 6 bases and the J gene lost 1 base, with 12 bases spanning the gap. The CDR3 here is CASSYSGWNTEAFF. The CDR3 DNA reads TGTGCCAGCAGCTATTCGGGATGGAACACTGAAGCTTTCTTT.

The CDR3 DNA sequence: TGTGCCAGCAGCCCGGGACAGGGGGAATGGGGCGAGCAGTACTTC. Translated: CASSPGQGEWGEQYF. The chain combines TRBV5-4 with TRBJ2-7, with 11 nucleotides matching TRBD1. The CDR3 is made up of 15 amino acids. V shed 4 bases, J shed 6 bases, and the junction held 9 bases outside the gene matches. Germline V gene data show CDR1 as SGHNT and CDR2 as YYREEE (reference sequence).

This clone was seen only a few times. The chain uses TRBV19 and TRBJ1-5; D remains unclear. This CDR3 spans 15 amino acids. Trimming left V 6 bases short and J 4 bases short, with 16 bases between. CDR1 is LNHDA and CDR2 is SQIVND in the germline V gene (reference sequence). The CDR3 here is CASRFVAVRNQPQHF. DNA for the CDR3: TGTGCCAGTAGGTTTGTGGCAGTTCGAAATCAGCCCCAGCATTTT.

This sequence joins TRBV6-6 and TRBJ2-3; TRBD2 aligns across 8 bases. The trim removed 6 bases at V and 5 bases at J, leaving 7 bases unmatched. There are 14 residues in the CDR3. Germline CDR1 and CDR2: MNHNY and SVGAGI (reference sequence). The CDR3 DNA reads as TGTGCCAGCAGCCGGGGACTAGATGTAGATACGCAGTATTTT. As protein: CASSRGLDVDTQYF.

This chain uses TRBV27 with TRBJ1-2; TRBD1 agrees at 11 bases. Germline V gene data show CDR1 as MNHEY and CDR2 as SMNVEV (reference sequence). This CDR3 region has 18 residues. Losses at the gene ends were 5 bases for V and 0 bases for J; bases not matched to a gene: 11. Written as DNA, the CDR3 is TGTGCCAGCAGTCCTTGGGACAGGGGGGCTCCAACTAACTATGGCTACACCTTC. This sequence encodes CASSPWDRGAPTNYGYTF.

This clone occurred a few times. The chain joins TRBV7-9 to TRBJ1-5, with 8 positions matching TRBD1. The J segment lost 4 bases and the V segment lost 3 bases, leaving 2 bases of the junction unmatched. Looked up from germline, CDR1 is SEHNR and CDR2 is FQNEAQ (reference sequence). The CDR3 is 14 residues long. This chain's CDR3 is CASSFTGGNQPQHF. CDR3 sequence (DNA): TGTGCCAGCAGCTTTACAGGGGGGAATCAGCCCCAGCATTTT.

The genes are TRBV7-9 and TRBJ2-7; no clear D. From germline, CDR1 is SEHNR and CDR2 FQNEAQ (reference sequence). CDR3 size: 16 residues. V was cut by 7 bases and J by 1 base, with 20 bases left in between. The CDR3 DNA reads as TGTGCCAGCACTGCGACGGAGTCCGTTTTTTCCTACGAGCAGTACTTC. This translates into CASTATESVFSYEQYF.

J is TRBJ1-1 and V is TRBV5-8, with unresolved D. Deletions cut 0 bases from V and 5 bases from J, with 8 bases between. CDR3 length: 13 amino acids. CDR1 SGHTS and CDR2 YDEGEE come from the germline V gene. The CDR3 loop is CASSLAEETEAFF. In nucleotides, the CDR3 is TGTGCCAGCAGCTTGGCGGAGGAGACTGAAGCTTTCTTT.